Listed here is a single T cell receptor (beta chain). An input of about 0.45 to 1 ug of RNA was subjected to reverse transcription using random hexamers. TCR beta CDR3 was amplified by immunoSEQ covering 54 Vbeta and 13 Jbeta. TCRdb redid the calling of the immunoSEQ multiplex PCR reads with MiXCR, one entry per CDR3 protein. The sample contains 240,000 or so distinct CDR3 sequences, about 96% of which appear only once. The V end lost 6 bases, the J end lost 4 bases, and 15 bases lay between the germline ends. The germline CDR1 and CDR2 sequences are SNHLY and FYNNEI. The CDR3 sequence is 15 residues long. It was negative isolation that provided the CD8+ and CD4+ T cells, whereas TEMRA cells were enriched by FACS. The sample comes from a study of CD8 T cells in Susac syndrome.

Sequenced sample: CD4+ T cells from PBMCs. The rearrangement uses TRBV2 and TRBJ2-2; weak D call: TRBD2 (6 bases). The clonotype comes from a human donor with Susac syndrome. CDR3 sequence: CASRAASVGTGELFF. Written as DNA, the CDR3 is TGTGCCAGCAGGGCGGCTAGCGTAGGCACCGGGGAGCTGTTTTTT.